This record covers a single T cell receptor beta chain. Its matching antigen is unknown. The source of the sample is a study of stem cell transplantation in POMP-related autoinflammatory disease. At the level of the study: Hypothesis: faulty thymoproteasomes impair CD8+ T-cell selection, skewing TRB repertoires. Whole-study results and caveats: Fewer unique TRB V-J gene pairings were identified in patients with PRAID.

Germline CDR1 SGHTA, CDR2 FQGTGA. This CDR3 has 13 residues. Deletions cut 5 bases from V and 5 bases from J, with 9 bases between. Method: immunoSEQ multiplex PCR; TCRdb's copy keeps in-frame clones and lacks some. Of 6,000 to 7,000 clones in the sample, under 85% were seen once. Sequencing was carried out using a CXCR5-defined cell subset from PBMCs. The clonotype comes from a human donor in good health. The chain links TRBV7-3 to TRBJ2-2; no reliable D call. Here the CDR3 reads CASSPSVTGELFF. The CDR3 DNA sequence: TGTGCCAGCAGCCCGAGCGTAACCGGGGAGCTGTTTTTT.